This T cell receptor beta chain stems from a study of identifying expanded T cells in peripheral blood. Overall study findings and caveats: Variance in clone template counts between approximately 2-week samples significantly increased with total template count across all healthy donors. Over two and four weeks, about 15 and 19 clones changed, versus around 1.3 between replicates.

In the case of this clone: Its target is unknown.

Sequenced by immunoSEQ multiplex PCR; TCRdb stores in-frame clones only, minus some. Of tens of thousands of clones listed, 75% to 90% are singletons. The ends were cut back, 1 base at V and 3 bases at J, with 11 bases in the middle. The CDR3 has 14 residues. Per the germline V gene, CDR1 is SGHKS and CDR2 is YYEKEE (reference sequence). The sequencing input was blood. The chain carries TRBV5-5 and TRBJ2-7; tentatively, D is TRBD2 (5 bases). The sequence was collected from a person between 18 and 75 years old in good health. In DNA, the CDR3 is TGTGCCAGCAGCTTGAAGTCTAGCTTCTACGAGCAGTACTTC. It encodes CASSLKSSFYEQYF.